This T cell receptor beta chain was identified during a study of OX40 agonist ivuxolimab in advanced cancers. Details on this clone: Its antigen is unknown.

The CDR3 consists of 12 residues. Deletions cut 1 base from V and 11 bases from J, with 9 bases between. Germline values: CDR1 MDHEN, CDR2 SYDVKM. Overall study results and limits: Not determined was the antigen specificity of the expanded peripheral T cells.

The method was immunoSEQ multiplex PCR; TCRdb's version includes in-frame clones alone and lacks a portion of them. The table has some 85,000 clones, about 91% seen once. If patients had autoimmune disease history or systemic immunosuppression, they were excluded. This specimen consisted of CD4+ or CD8+ T cells sorted from blood, obtained in a trial of the OX40 agonist ivuxolimab. The chain employs TRBV28 and TRBJ1-5, with D uncertain. This receptor was identified in an adult with an advanced solid tumor such as melanoma, head and neck, liver or kidney cancer. The CDR3 DNA sequence: TGTGCCAGCAGTTTATTTGGTGAGGCCCAGCATTTT. Residues: CASSLFGEAQHF.